This T cell receptor beta chain was identified in a study of T cell responses to AZD1222 COVID-19 vaccine. Study-level results: There were vaccine-associated CD4 TCRs across spike, dominant at 160-218 and 743-854. It was only after the peak T cell response that any repertoires were sampled.

Repertoires were generated with immunoSEQ multiplex PCR, while TCRdb's copy carries only in-frame clones and drops some. The sample gives about 190,000 clones, 94% of which show up once; over 7.5% is in the top ten. With regard to this clone: Its antigen is currently unknown.

This CDR3 is built from 15 residues. The germline V gene encodes CDR1 ENHRY and CDR2 SYGVKD. V lost 1 base, J lost 6 bases, and 16 bases lay in between. This clonotype was sampled from an adult in good health. This chain connects TRBV10-3 to TRBJ2-7; weak D call: TRBD2 (6 bases). This specimen consisted of peripheral blood, obtained on day 0 of AZD1222 vaccination. The CDR3 DNA reads TGTGCCATCAGTGAGTTGAGCGGAGTGGGGGGCGAGCAGTACTTC. Protein: CAISELSGVGGEQYF.